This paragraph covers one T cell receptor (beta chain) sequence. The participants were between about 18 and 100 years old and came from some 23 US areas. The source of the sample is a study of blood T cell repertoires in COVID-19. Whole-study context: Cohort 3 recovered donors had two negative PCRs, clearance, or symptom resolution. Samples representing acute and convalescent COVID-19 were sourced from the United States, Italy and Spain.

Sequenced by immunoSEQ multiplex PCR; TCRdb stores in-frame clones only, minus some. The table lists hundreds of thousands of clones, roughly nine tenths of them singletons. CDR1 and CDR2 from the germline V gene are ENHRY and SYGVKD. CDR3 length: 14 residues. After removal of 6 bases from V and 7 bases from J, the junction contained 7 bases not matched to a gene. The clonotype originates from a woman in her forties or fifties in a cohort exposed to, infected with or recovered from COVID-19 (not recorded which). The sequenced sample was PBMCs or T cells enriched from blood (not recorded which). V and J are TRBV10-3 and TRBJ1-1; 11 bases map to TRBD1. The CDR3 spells CAISPGTGGSEAFF. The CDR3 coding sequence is TGTGCCATCAGCCCCGGGACAGGGGGGAGTGAAGCTTTCTTT.